One sample yielded the 14 T cell receptor beta chains listed below, sequenced in a study of CD8 T cells in Susac syndrome. RNA amounts of about 0.5 to 1 ug underwent reverse transcription with random hexamers. TCRdb re-called the immunoSEQ multiplex PCR reads with MiXCR, one entry per CDR3 protein. The sample holds 250,000 to 300,000 distinct CDR3 sequences, 70% to 90% seen once. Material: CD8+ T cells from PBMCs. These receptors all stem from a human donor with multiple sclerosis.

This clonotype was observed a handful of times. The chain couples TRBV20-1 to TRBJ2-7; possibly TRBD1 for D (6 bases). The CDR3 extends over 13 amino acids. Trimming left V 6 bases short and J 1 base short, with 13 bases between. CDR1 and CDR2 (germline): DFQATT, SNEGSKA (reference sequence). This CDR3 is CSARRTVSYEQYF. In nucleotides, the CDR3 is TGCAGTGCGCGGAGGACAGTGTCCTACGAGCAGTACTTC.

V gene TRBV20-1 combines with J gene TRBJ1-5, with TRBD1 matching 10 bases. The CDR3 totals 16 residues. J was trimmed by 0 bases and V by 8 bases; bases with no gene match: 10. CDR1 and CDR2 from the germline V gene are DFQATT and SNEGSKA (reference sequence). DNA of the CDR3: TGCAGTATCCCGGGACAGGGGATTTATAGCAATCAGCCCCAGCATTTT. Translation: CSIPGQGIYSNQPQHF.

This chain links TRBV2 with TRBJ2-6, with D unclear. Deletions cut 6 bases from V and 0 bases from J, with 15 bases between. CDR3 length equals 17 residues. The germline gives CDR1 SNHLY, CDR2 FYNNEI. DNA of the CDR3: TGTGCCAGCAGAGCAGTCCGGGTTCCCTCTGGGGCCAACGTCCTGACTTTC. Encoded protein: CASRAVRVPSGANVLTF.

CDR3: CSASRFGWREGRKFF. CDR3 in DNA: TGCAGTGCTAGTAGGTTTGGTTGGCGGGAGGGCCGAAAGTTCTTC. The gene calls are TRBV20-1 and TRBJ2-1; 9 bases are shared with TRBD2. The germline CDR1 and CDR2 sequences are DFQATT and SNEGSKA (reference sequence). The length of the CDR3 is 15 residues. The ends lost 3 bases at V and 14 bases at J; junction bases unmatched: 17.

The CDR3 spells CASSPHRRGQGTYYGYTF. The CDR3 nucleotides are TGTGCCAGCAGCCCCCATCGCCGAGGACAGGGAACCTATTATGGCTACACCTTC. The chain joins TRBV14 to TRBJ1-2, with TRBD1 matching 8 bases. The CDR3 runs 18 residues. The trim removed 4 bases at V and 5 bases at J, leaving 18 bases unmatched. Germline V gene sequence: CDR1 SGHDN, CDR2 FVKESK.

This sequence joins TRBV4-2 and TRBJ2-3; the D gene is possibly TRBD2 (6 bases). The CDR3 spans 19 residues. Trimming left V 2 bases short and J 5 bases short, with 26 bases between. Per germline, CDR1 LGHNA and CDR2 YNFKEQ. The CDR3 DNA sequence: TGTGCCAGCAGCCAATCGCTCCGGGACTCTTCACTCTGGAGAGATACGCAGTATTTT. This sequence encodes CASSQSLRDSSLWRDTQYF.

The V gene is TRBV9, the J gene TRBJ1-2; perhaps TRBD1 as D (5 bases). Germline lookup yields CDR1 SGDLS and CDR2 YYNGEE. This CDR3 has 14 residues. Trimming pared 0 bases from V and 6 bases from J, leaving 12 bases between. This chain's CDR3 is CASSVVGGANGYTF. In DNA, the CDR3 is TGTGCCAGCAGCGTAGTTGGAGGGGCAAATGGCTACACCTTC.

The gene calls are TRBV4-1 and TRBJ2-1, with 7 bases that match TRBD1. CDR1 MGHRA and CDR2 YSYEKL come from the germline V gene. CDR3 length: 16 residues. Trimming took 2 bases from V and 0 from J; bases not matched to a gene: 4. The CDR3 region is CASSQYGDSSYNEQFF. The CDR3 DNA sequence: TGCGCCAGCAGCCAATATGGGGACAGCTCCTACAATGAGCAGTTCTTC.

The CDR3 spells CASTGAGAGELFF. The CDR3, as DNA: TGTGCCAGCACAGGGGCGGGGGCCGGGGAGCTGTTTTTT. This sequence joins TRBV2 and TRBJ2-2, with D possibly TRBD2 on 7 matching bases. V shed 7 bases and J shed 6 bases, with 12 bases lying between them. Per the germline V gene, CDR1 is SNHLY and CDR2 is FYNNEI. The CDR3 has 13 residues.

The chain combines TRBV19 with TRBJ2-2; 10 bases align to TRBD2. J was trimmed by 6 bases and V by 7 bases; bases with no gene match: 8. This CDR3 spans 15 amino acids. Germline V gives CDR1 LNHDA, CDR2 SQIVND (reference sequence). The CDR3 sequence is CASTPLAGVAGELFF. The DNA of the CDR3 is TGTGCCAGTACCCCGCTAGCGGGAGTAGCCGGGGAGCTGTTTTTT. The full variable domain, its missing parts supplied by reference TRBV19 and TRBJ2-2, is DGGITQSPKYLFRKEGQNVTLSCEQNLNHDAMYWYRQDPGQGLRLIYYSQIVNDFQKGDIAEGYSVSREKKESFPLTVTSAQKNPTAFYLCASTPLAGVAGELFFGEGSRLTVL.

This chain joins TRBV7-9 and TRBJ1-1, with 7 nucleotides matching TRBD1. The CDR3 runs 13 residues. Trimming cost V 5 bases and J 6 bases; bases outside gene matches: 6. The V gene's germline CDR1 is SEHNR and CDR2 FQNEAQ (reference sequence). The CDR3 DNA is TGTGCCAGCAGCATTGACAGGGCCCCTGAAGCTTTCTTT. Encoded protein: CASSIDRAPEAFF.

The rearrangement links TRBV9 to TRBJ2-6; unclear D gene. CDR3 length: 13 amino acids. The V gene lost 3 bases and the J gene lost 2 bases, with 3 bases spanning the gap. Germline-derived CDR1 and CDR2 are SGDLS and YYNGEE. The CDR3 DNA is TGTGCCAGCAGCGATACTGGGGCCAACGTCCTGACTTTC. This encodes CASSDTGANVLTF.

This clonotype was counted only a few times. The chain recombines TRBV7-9 with TRBJ2-7; the D gene could be TRBD1 or TRBD2 (5 bases each). V was shortened by 1 base and J by 9 bases, with 13 bases between the two germline ends. Germline loops: CDR1 SEHNR, CDR2 FQNEAQ (reference sequence). The CDR3 totals 13 residues. Written as DNA, the CDR3 is TGTGCCAGCAGCTTAGGAGGGGCGGTTGGGCAGTACTTC. Translating it yields CASSLGGAVGQYF.

This chain connects TRBV30 to TRBJ2-7, with D maybe TRBD2 (5 bases). There are 11 residues in the CDR3. The germline V and J ends were trimmed by 1 base and 7 bases, with 8 bases remaining between them. Germline-derived CDR1 and CDR2 are GTSNPN and SVGIG (reference sequence). CDR3 region: CAWSDSGEQYF. In DNA, the CDR3 is TGTGCCTGGAGTGATTCGGGAGAGCAGTACTTC. The full variable domain, its missing parts supplied by reference TRBV30 and TRBJ2-7, is SQTIHQWPATLVQPVGSPLSLECTVEGTSNPNLYWYRQAAGRGLQLLFYSVGIGQISSEVPQNLSASRPQDRQFILSSKKLLLSDSGFYLCAWSDSGEQYFGPGTRLTVT.